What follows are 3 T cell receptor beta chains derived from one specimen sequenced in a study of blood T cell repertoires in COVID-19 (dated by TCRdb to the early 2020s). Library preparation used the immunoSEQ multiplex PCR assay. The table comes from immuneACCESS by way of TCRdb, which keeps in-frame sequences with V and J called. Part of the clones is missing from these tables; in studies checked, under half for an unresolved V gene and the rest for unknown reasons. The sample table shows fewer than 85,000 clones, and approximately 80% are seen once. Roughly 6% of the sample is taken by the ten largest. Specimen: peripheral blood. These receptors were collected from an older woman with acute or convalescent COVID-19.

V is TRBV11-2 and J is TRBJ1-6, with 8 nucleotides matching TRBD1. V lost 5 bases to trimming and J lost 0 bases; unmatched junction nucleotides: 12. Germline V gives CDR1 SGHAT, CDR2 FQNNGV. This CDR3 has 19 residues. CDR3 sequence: CASSRGTGTLSSYNSPLHF. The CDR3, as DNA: TGTGCCAGCAGCCGTGGGACAGGTACTCTGAGCTCCTATAATTCACCCCTCCACTTT.

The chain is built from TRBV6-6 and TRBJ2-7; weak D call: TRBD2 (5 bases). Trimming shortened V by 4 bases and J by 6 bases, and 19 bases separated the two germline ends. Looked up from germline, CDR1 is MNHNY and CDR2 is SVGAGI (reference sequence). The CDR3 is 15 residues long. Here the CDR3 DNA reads TGTGCCAGCAGTTCCCAGACCGGGATTAGCGTCGAGCAGTACTTC. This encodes CASSSQTGISVEQYF.

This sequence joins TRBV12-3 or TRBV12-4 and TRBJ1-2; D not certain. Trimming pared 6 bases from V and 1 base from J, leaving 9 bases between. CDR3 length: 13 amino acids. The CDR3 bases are TGTGCCAGCAGCCCCACAGTTAACTATGGCTACACCTTC. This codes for CASSPTVNYGYTF.